This passage covers 25 T cell receptor beta chains from one sample sequenced in a study of blood T cell repertoires in COVID-19. The protocol was immunoSEQ multiplex PCR, while the TCRdb copy is restricted to in-frame clones and leaves out a portion. Of some 94,000 clones in the sample, around 72% were seen once. The sample taken for sequencing was peripheral blood. All receptors derive from an older woman in a cohort sampled during active or convalescent COVID-19.

The chain employs TRBV4-1 and TRBJ2-5; D may be TRBD1 (6 bases). V lost 0 bases and J lost 2, with 10 bases in between. The germline V gene has CDR1 MGHRA and CDR2 YSYEKL. The length of the CDR3 is 15 residues. This CDR3 reads CASSQDGTLQETQYF. The CDR3, as DNA: TGCGCCAGCAGCCAAGACGGGACACTTCAAGAGACCCAGTACTTC.

This chain connects TRBV2 to TRBJ1-1; D may be TRBD1 (6 bases). Trimming cost V 4 bases and J 3 bases, with 15 bases left between them. This CDR3 region has 15 residues. Germline V CDR1 and CDR2: SNHLY, FYNNEI. The CDR3 protein is CASSVGRQVYTEAFF. CDR3 nucleotide sequence: TGTGCCAGCAGTGTTGGGAGACAGGTTTACACTGAAGCTTTCTTT.

The rearrangement joins TRBV12-5 to TRBJ1-3; D not resolved. Per germline, CDR1 LGHNT and CDR2 FRNRAP. The germline V and J ends were trimmed by 1 base and 2 bases, with 9 bases remaining between them. The CDR3 covers 15 residues. This CDR3 reads CASGLAMGAGNTIYF. The CDR3 DNA reads TGTGCTAGTGGTTTGGCGATGGGAGCTGGAAACACCATATATTTT. The entire variable domain, with the rest obtained from reference TRBV12-5 and TRBJ1-3, is as follows: DARVTQTPRHKVTEMGQEVTMRCQPILGHNTVFWYRQTMMQGLELLAYFRNRAPLDDSGMPKDRFSAEMPDATLATLKIQPSEPRDSAVYFCASGLAMGAGNTIYFGEGSWLTVV.

The chain combines TRBV7-3 with TRBJ2-3; 13 bases are shared with TRBD2. The CDR3 covers 17 residues. Germline values: CDR1 SGHTA, CDR2 FQGTGA. The V segment lost 5 bases and the J segment 2 bases; nucleotides outside the gene matches: 7. The CDR3 protein is CASSTRTSGGHTDTQYF. As DNA, the CDR3 is TGTGCCAGCAGCACCCGGACTAGCGGGGGACACACAGATACGCAGTATTTT.

This chain joins TRBV9 and TRBJ2-3, with a possible D match to TRBD2 (5 bases). Trimming pared 4 bases from V and 2 bases from J, leaving 17 bases between. CDR1 and CDR2 (germline): SGDLS, YYNGEE. The CDR3 is made up of 16 amino acids. CDR3 loop: CASSLGLTHHTDTQYF. The CDR3 DNA follows: TGTGCCAGCAGCCTAGGACTTACGCACCACACAGATACGCAGTATTTT.

This clone was observed at least ten times. The CDR3 spells CATSPLGGSGYNSPLHF. In DNA, the CDR3 is TGTGCCACCAGTCCTTTGGGCGGGAGTGGCTATAATTCACCCCTCCACTTT. The chain recombines TRBV24-1 with TRBJ1-6; D unclear. V was clipped by 6 bases and J by 3 bases, with 17 bases between them. Germline CDR1 KGHDR, CDR2 SFDVKD. The CDR3 length is 17 residues.

This chain's CDR3 is CASSPLQIYGYTF. The CDR3 DNA follows: TGTGCCAGCTCACCGTTACAGATCTATGGCTACACCTTC. The chain uses TRBV18 and TRBJ1-2; no clear D gene. V lost 3 bases, J lost 4 bases, and 9 bases lay in between. CDR3 length: 13 amino acids. CDR1 KGHSH and CDR2 LQKENI come from the germline V gene.

V and J are TRBV28 and TRBJ1-5; maybe TRBD1 (6 bases). The CDR3 is made up of 15 amino acids. Germline V gene data show CDR1 as MDHEN and CDR2 as SYDVKM. Trimming took off 5 bases at V and 0 bases at J, with 11 bases between the two ends. The CDR3 spells CASSQGSGSNQPQHF. The CDR3, as DNA: TGTGCCAGCAGTCAGGGGTCGGGTAGCAATCAGCCCCAGCATTTT. The variable domain in full, completed from reference TRBV28 and TRBJ1-5, reads DVKVTQSSRYLVKRTGEKVFLECVQDMDHENMFWYRQDPGLGLRLIYFSYDVKMKEKGDIPEGYSVSREKKERFSLILESASTNQTSMYLCASSQGSGSNQPQHFGDGTRLSIL.

This clone turned up a few times. This chain joins TRBV30 and TRBJ2-6, with TRBD1 identical over 10 bases. The germline CDR1 and CDR2 sequences are GTSNPN and SVGIG (reference sequence). V gave up 0 bases and J gave up 1 base; unmatched junction bases: 3. The length of the CDR3 is 17 residues. The CDR3 spells CAWSVRQGASGANVLTF. The DNA of the CDR3 is TGTGCCTGGAGTGTCCGACAGGGGGCGTCTGGGGCCAACGTCCTGACTTTC.

The chain recombines TRBV19 with TRBJ1-3; 10 bases agree with TRBD1. V shed 6 bases and J 0 bases; nucleotides not matched to a gene: 5. This CDR3 is built from 16 residues. Germline CDR1 reads LNHDA; CDR2 reads SQIVND (reference sequence). CDR3 in amino acids: CASRDRGTYSGNTIYF. CDR3 coding DNA: TGTGCCAGTAGGGACAGGGGGACATACTCTGGAAACACCATATATTTT.

The genes are TRBV6-1 and TRBJ1-3; 7 bases are shared with TRBD1. CDR1 and CDR2 (germline): MNHNS, SASEGT. Germline trimming cut 6 bases from V and 4 bases from J; bases unmatched to any gene: 3. CDR3 size: 13 residues. CDR3 sequence: CASSRGSGNTIYF. CDR3 bases: TGTGCCAGCAGCAGGGGGTCGGGAAACACCATATATTTT.

The chain is built from TRBV19 and TRBJ2-1, with 12 bases that match TRBD2. With V trimmed by 5 bases and J by 7 bases, 12 bases remained unmatched. The CDR3 is 17 amino acids. CDR1 is LNHDA and CDR2 is SQIVND in the germline V gene (reference sequence). CDR3 nucleotide sequence: TGTGCCAGTAGTTCCGAGACTAGCGGGGGTACGGGGAATGAGCAGTTCTTC. This encodes CASSSETSGGTGNEQFF. Using reference TRBV19 and TRBJ2-1 for the parts outside the CDR3, the full variable domain is DGGITQSPKYLFRKEGQNVTLSCEQNLNHDAMYWYRQDPGQGLRLIYYSQIVNDFQKGDIAEGYSVSREKKESFPLTVTSAQKNPTAFYLCASSSETSGGTGNEQFFGPGTRLTVL.

The J gene is TRBJ2-1, the V gene TRBV5-1; 10 bases line up with TRBD2. From germline, CDR1 is SGHRS and CDR2 YFSETQ. The CDR3 runs to 16 residues. The junction had 5 bases not matched to a gene; V was cut back by 0 bases and J by 5 bases. This CDR3 reads CASSLGRLAGNNEQFF. The CDR3 coding sequence is TGCGCCAGCAGCTTGGGTCGACTAGCGGGTAACAATGAGCAGTTCTTC.

The chain couples TRBV6-5 to TRBJ2-7; perhaps TRBD2 as D (7 bases). CDR1 and CDR2 (germline): MNHEY, SVGAGI. V lost 10 bases and J lost 4, with 20 bases in between. CDR3 length equals 14 residues. CDR3 bases: TGTGCCACCACTAGCCGCGGGGGCTCGTACGAGCAGTACTTC. It is translated as CATTSRGGSYEQYF.

The rearrangement uses TRBV10-3 and TRBJ2-6; 10 bases are a match to TRBD1. CDR1 and CDR2 from the germline V gene are ENHRY and SYGVKD. The ends lost 6 bases at V and 2 bases at J; junction bases unmatched: 4. The CDR3 runs 16 residues. CDR3 nucleotides: TGTGCCATCAGGGGCGGGACAGGGGCTGGGGCCAACGTCCTGACTTTC. This codes for CAIRGGTGAGANVLTF.

The V call is TRBV28, the J call TRBJ1-3; D gene ambiguous. Trimming left V 2 bases short and J 0 bases short, with 5 bases between. Germline CDR1 MDHEN, CDR2 SYDVKM. This CDR3 region has 14 residues. Here the CDR3 reads CASSLVLSGNTIYF. The CDR3, as DNA: TGTGCCAGCAGTTTAGTCCTCTCTGGAAACACCATATATTTT.

The chain's CDR3 is CASSQGLLGEQYF. Here the CDR3 DNA reads TGCGCCAGCAGCCAGGGACTCCTAGGCGAGCAGTACTTC. The chain recombines TRBV4-3 with TRBJ2-7; a weak D match, TRBD2 (6 bases). V lost 3 bases, J lost 6 bases, and 12 bases lay in between. Germline V gives CDR1 LGHNA, CDR2 YSLEER. CDR3 length: 13 amino acids.

In the case of this clone: This sample also contains other DNA sequences that code for the same CDR3. J is TRBJ1-2 and V is TRBV20-1; D is unresolved. Trimming took off 7 bases at V and 3 bases at J, with 9 bases between the two ends. Per germline, CDR1 DFQATT and CDR2 SNEGSKA (reference sequence). CDR3 size: 11 residues. As DNA, the CDR3 is TGCAGTGTACGAGTGGACTATGGCTACACCTTC. Its protein product is CSVRVDYGYTF.

This chain joins TRBV3-1 (or the pseudogene TRBV3-2) and TRBJ2-1; D possibly corresponds to TRBD1 (6 bases). CDR1 and CDR2 from the germline V gene are LGHDT and YNNKEL (reference sequence). The CDR3 is 16 amino acids. Trimming cost V 0 bases and J 4 bases, with 13 bases left between them. This CDR3 reads CASSQEGRTEYNEQFF. For the CDR3, the DNA is TGTGCCAGCAGCCAAGAGGGTCGGACAGAGTACAATGAGCAGTTCTTC.

The genes are TRBV7-2 and TRBJ1-5; TRBD1 matches 8 bases. This CDR3 is built from 15 residues. Germline CDR1 is SGHTA and CDR2 is FQGNSA. Trimming took 1 base from V and 6 from J; bases not matched to a gene: 5. This CDR3 is CASSLVSGGLQPQHF. As DNA, the CDR3 is TGTGCCAGCAGCTTAGTGTCAGGGGGCCTTCAGCCCCAGCATTTT.

This clone has just a few counts. CDR3 sequence (DNA): TGTGCCAGCTCACCGGCAGGGGGAAATTATCGGAGGGAAAAACTGTTTTTT. It encodes CASSPAGGNYRREKLFF. The V and J genes are TRBV18 and TRBJ1-4; 7 nucleotides match TRBD1. V shed 3 bases, J shed 8 bases, and the junction held 15 bases outside the gene matches. Looked up from germline, CDR1 is KGHSH and CDR2 is LQKENI. The CDR3 extends over 17 amino acids.

This chain uses TRBV5-6 with TRBJ2-1; TRBD1 matches 9 bases. The ends lost 3 bases at V and 3 bases at J; junction bases unmatched: 7. Germline CDR1 reads SGHDT; CDR2 reads YYEEEE. CDR3 length equals 16 residues. CDR3 sequence (DNA): TGTGCCAGCAGCTCAAAGGGACAGGGATTCTACAATGAGCAGTTCTTC. It specifies CASSSKGQGFYNEQFF.

V usage is TRBV7-6 and J usage is TRBJ2-7, with D possibly matching TRBD1 (5 bases). The CDR3 is made up of 13 amino acids. Trimming cost V 3 bases and J 2 bases, with 8 bases left between them. CDR1 is SGHVS, CDR2 FNYEAQ, per germline. The CDR3: CASSFSRAYEQYF. The DNA of the CDR3 is TGTGCCAGCAGCTTTAGCAGGGCCTACGAGCAGTACTTC.

The table lists this clone with a few counts. The chain employs TRBV3-1 (or the pseudogene TRBV3-2) and TRBJ1-4; possible D gene TRBD1, 5 bases. V lost 4 bases and J 5 bases, leaving 11 bases between the germline ends. Germline CDR1 reads LGHDT; CDR2 reads YNNKEL (reference sequence). The CDR3 totals 14 residues. The CDR3 is CASSPGGGNEKLFF. In DNA, the CDR3 is TGTGCCAGCAGCCCGGGGGGAGGGAATGAAAAACTGTTTTTT.

The chain couples TRBV6-1 to TRBJ2-3, with D uncertain. CDR3 length: 15 amino acids. V was cut by 3 bases and J by 0 bases, with 10 bases left in between. CDR1 and CDR2 from the germline V gene are MNHNS and SASEGT. CDR3 DNA: TGTGCCAGCAGTGAGTCAGATCCTAGCACAGATACGCAGTATTTT. The encoded protein is CASSESDPSTDTQYF.